These 29 T cell receptor beta chains share one sample of origin, sequenced in a study of blood T cell repertoires in COVID-19. Clones were sequenced by immunoSEQ multiplex PCR, and TCRdb holds only the in-frame ones, with some missing. This table holds roughly 130,000 clones, 90% found once. Sequencing used peripheral blood. The receptors stem from a man between 50 and 59 years old with active COVID-19.

The chain carries TRBV10-2 and TRBJ1-1; maybe TRBD1 (6 bases). V was trimmed by 5 bases and J by 5 bases, leaving 15 bases between them. The CDR3 covers 14 residues. Germline V gene sequence: CDR1 WSHSY, CDR2 SAAADI. CDR3: CASSHTGLGTEAFF. Written as DNA, the CDR3 is TGCGCCAGCAGTCATACAGGGTTAGGGACTGAAGCTTTCTTT.

This chain connects TRBV10-1 to TRBJ2-2; TRBD2 matches at 9 bases. This CDR3 region has 15 residues. From germline, CDR1 is WNHNN and CDR2 SYGVQD (reference sequence). V gave up 6 bases and J gave up 1 base; unmatched junction bases: 3. As DNA, the CDR3 is TGCGCCAGCAGCGTTAGCGGGGGGAACACCGGGGAGCTGTTTTTT. Its translation: CASSVSGGNTGELFF.

V gene TRBV30 combines with J gene TRBJ1-5; D is ambiguous. This CDR3 comprises 13 residues. In germline, CDR1 is GTSNPN, CDR2 SVGIG (reference sequence). With 0 bases removed from V and 7 bases from J, the gap between germline ends came to 10 bases. CDR3 sequence (DNA): TGTGCCTGGAGTGTACAAGGAGGGCAGCCCCAGCATTTT. Translation gives CAWSVQGGQPQHF.

The rearrangement links TRBV3-1 (or the pseudogene TRBV3-2) to TRBJ1-2; the D gene is possibly TRBD1 (6 bases). CDR3 size: 14 residues. The V end was cut by 3 bases, the J end by 8 bases, with 16 bases between. CDR1 LGHDT and CDR2 YNNKEL come from the germline V gene (reference sequence). CDR3 in DNA: TGTGCCAGCAGCCACGATGCGGGGGGCGCGGGCTACACCTTC. Translated, it gives CASSHDAGGAGYTF.

This chain joins TRBV25-1 and TRBJ2-7, with 9 bases aligning to TRBD2. Germline V gene lookup returns CDR1 MGHDK and CDR2 SYGVNS. V shed 3 bases and J 7 bases; nucleotides not matched to a gene: 7. This CDR3 has 14 residues. CDR3 coding DNA: TGTGCCAGCAGTGATTTTAGCGGGGGTAGAGAGCAGTACTTC. This gives the protein CASSDFSGGREQYF.

For this clone: Within the sample, other DNA sequences also encode this same CDR3. V is TRBV5-1 and J is TRBJ2-3; 9 bases align to TRBD2. The CDR3 runs 15 residues. V lost 0 bases to trimming and J lost 2 bases; unmatched junction nucleotides: 1. CDR1 is SGHRS, CDR2 YFSETQ, per germline. The CDR3 bases are TGCGCCAGCAGCTTGGCTAGCGGGGTCACAGATACGCAGTATTTT. Translated: CASSLASGVTDTQYF.

The chain has TRBV5-4 and TRBJ2-3, with TRBD2 matching 9 bases. The germline V gene has CDR1 SGHNT and CDR2 YYREEE (reference sequence). This CDR3 contains 17 residues. The J segment lost 4 bases and the V segment lost 4 bases, leaving 13 bases of the junction unmatched. The CDR3 sequence is CASSPRGGGRASDTQYF. CDR3 DNA sequence: TGTGCCAGCAGCCCCCGGGGAGGCGGGAGGGCCTCAGATACGCAGTATTTT.

The chain combines TRBV2 with TRBJ1-6, with D unclear. Germline V gene data show CDR1 as SNHLY and CDR2 as FYNNEI. The V and J ends lost 6 bases and 9 bases respectively, with 15 bases between them. The CDR3 sequence is 14 residues long. The CDR3 nucleotides read TGTGCCAGCAGCCGAAAGAACGAGGGTTCACCCCTCCACTTT. Its protein is CASSRKNEGSPLHF.

The chain combines TRBV12-3 or TRBV12-4 with TRBJ2-7; a weak D match, TRBD1 (6 bases). The CDR3 loop spans 13 amino acids. Trimming removed 5 bases from V and 2 bases from J, with 10 bases in between. The CDR3 bases are TGTGCCAGCAGTGAGGACAGCACCTACGAGCAGTACGTC. Translated, it gives CASSEDSTYEQYV.

J is TRBJ2-2 and V is TRBV11-2; TRBD2 is a possible D gene (6 bases). Between the trimmed V and J ends, which lost 4 bases and 2 bases, there was a span of 11 bases. Germline V CDR1 and CDR2: SGHAT, FQNNGV. The CDR3 is made up of 15 amino acids. CDR3 region: CASSSRDPNTGELFF. DNA of the CDR3: TGTGCCAGCAGCTCGCGGGACCCCAACACCGGGGAGCTGTTTTTT.

The V call is TRBV6-5, the J call TRBJ2-7; 7 bases are shared with TRBD2. The ends lost 7 bases at V and 2 bases at J; junction bases unmatched: 5. Germline V gene data show CDR1 as MNHEY and CDR2 as SVGAGI. The CDR3 runs 13 residues. CDR3 sequence (DNA): TGTGCCAGCACCCCGGGGGGACCCTACGAGCAGTACTTC. Protein: CASTPGGPYEQYF.

This chain connects TRBV18 to TRBJ2-1, with D unclear. Germline V lookup: CDR1 KGHSH, CDR2 LQKENI. Trimming cost V 1 base and J 2 bases, with 12 bases left between them. The CDR3 has 16 amino acids. The CDR3 protein is CASSPLGPNTYNEQFF. CDR3 bases: TGTGCCAGCTCACCACTTGGGCCAAACACCTACAATGAGCAGTTCTTC.

The chain combines TRBV11-3 with TRBJ1-1; D gene unclear. CDR1 SGHNT and CDR2 YENEEA come from the germline V gene. Trimming cost V 6 bases and J 7 bases, with 9 bases left between them. This CDR3 comprises 11 residues. The CDR3 loop reads CASRMGVEAFF. CDR3 coding DNA: TGTGCCAGCAGAATGGGAGTTGAAGCTTTCTTT. Based on the CDR3 plus reference TRBV11-3 and TRBJ1-1, the full variable domain is EAGVVQSPRYKIIEKKQPVAFWCNPISGHNTLYWYLQNLGQGPELLIRYENEEAVDDSQLPKDRFSAERLKGVDSTLKIQPAELGDSAVYLCASRMGVEAFFGQGTRLTVV.

The V gene is TRBV5-6, the J gene TRBJ2-5, with TRBD1 as a possible D gene (5 bases). Germline-derived CDR1 and CDR2 are SGHDT and YYEEEE. The CDR3 is 13 amino acids. V lost 0 bases to trimming and J lost 9 bases, with 12 bases between them. CDR3 DNA: TGTGCCAGCAGCTTGGTAGTCGAACAGGCCCAGTACTTC. It translates to CASSLVVEQAQYF.

The CDR3 here is CSASVRYGYTF. DNA for the CDR3: TGCAGTGCTAGTGTCAGATATGGCTACACCTTC. The chain joins TRBV20-1 to TRBJ1-2; D uncertain. This CDR3 region has 11 residues. The V gene lost 3 bases and the J gene lost 5 bases, with 7 bases spanning the gap. Germline-derived CDR1 and CDR2 are DFQATT and SNEGSKA (reference sequence).

The J gene is TRBJ1-1, the V gene TRBV29-1; D unresolved. The length of the CDR3 is 11 residues. V gave up 8 bases and J gave up 0 bases, with 7 bases separating them. CDR1 is SQVTM, CDR2 ANQGSEA, per germline. The CDR3 spells CSYTVNTEAFF. The CDR3, as DNA: TGCAGCTATACAGTGAACACTGAAGCTTTCTTT.

This chain links TRBV24-1 with TRBJ2-7; 7 bases match TRBD2. The V gene end was trimmed by 4 bases and the J gene end by 6 bases; junction bases not matched to a gene: 2. Germline CDR1 is KGHDR and CDR2 is SFDVKD. There are 12 residues in the CDR3. The CDR3: CATSDGGGEQYF. The CDR3 DNA reads as TGTGCCACCAGTGACGGCGGGGGCGAGCAGTACTTC.

V and J are TRBV24-1 and TRBJ1-3; no firm D call. The V gene lost 7 bases and the J gene lost 0 bases, with 18 bases spanning the gap. The CDR3 is made up of 17 amino acids. CDR1 KGHDR and CDR2 SFDVKD come from the germline V gene. CDR3 coding DNA: TGTGCCACCAGGCCCACAGAGTCCAACGACTCTGGAAACACCATATATTTT. As protein: CATRPTESNDSGNTIYF.

This clone was seen just once. V is TRBV19 and J is TRBJ1-5; 8 bases line up with TRBD1. The germline V gene has CDR1 LNHDA and CDR2 SQIVND (reference sequence). V trimming: 3 bases; J trimming: 6 bases; junction bases outside the gene matches: 10. This CDR3 spans 16 amino acids. In DNA form, the CDR3 reads TGTGCCAGTAGTATCCGTGGACAGGGTCTCGGTCAGCCCCAGCATTTT. This sequence encodes CASSIRGQGLGQPQHF.

The CDR3 loop is CASASTGGTYEQYF. The CDR3, as DNA: TGTGCCAGCGCCTCGACAGGGGGCACCTACGAGCAGTACTTC. The chain uses TRBV2 and TRBJ2-7, with 10 bases that match TRBD1. The CDR3 contains 14 residues. Germline V gene sequence: CDR1 SNHLY, CDR2 FYNNEI. J was trimmed by 2 bases and V by 8 bases; bases with no gene match: 6.

The chain carries TRBV5-4 and TRBJ2-5; TRBD1 might be the D (6 bases). Trimming removed 1 base at V and 5 bases at J, with 9 bases between. In germline, CDR1 is SGHNT, CDR2 YYREEE (reference sequence). This CDR3 spans 13 amino acids. The CDR3 is CASSLQGPETQYF. The CDR3 DNA follows: TGTGCCAGCAGCTTGCAGGGGCCGGAGACCCAGTACTTC.

The V call is TRBV6-6, the J call TRBJ2-3, with 8 positions matching TRBD2. Germline loops: CDR1 MNHNY, CDR2 SVGAGI (reference sequence). The CDR3 loop spans 16 amino acids. Trimming cost V 2 bases and J 2 bases; bases outside gene matches: 6. DNA for the CDR3: TGTGCCAGCAGTTACGGGTCGGGGGGGGTCACAGATACGCAGTATTTT. This encodes CASSYGSGGVTDTQYF.

V usage is TRBV5-5 and J usage is TRBJ2-1; maybe TRBD2 (6 bases). V was cut by 6 bases and J by 0 bases, with 16 bases left in between. This CDR3 spans 16 amino acids. Germline CDR1 and CDR2: SGHKS and YYEKEE (reference sequence). This CDR3 is CASNLRSGSSYNEQFF. The CDR3 DNA sequence: TGTGCCAGCAACCTTCGTAGCGGCAGCTCCTACAATGAGCAGTTCTTC.

V usage is TRBV2 and J usage is TRBJ1-6, with 8 bases matching TRBD1. Germline V gene data show CDR1 as SNHLY and CDR2 as FYNNEI. Germline trimming cut 10 bases from V and 8 bases from J; bases unmatched to any gene: 16. This CDR3 has 16 residues. CDR3 amino acids: CATSGSRDRSHSPLHF. CDR3 nucleotides: TGTGCCACTAGTGGTTCTAGGGACAGGTCCCATTCACCCCTCCACTTT.

The V and J genes are TRBV19 and TRBJ1-2; 11 bases align to TRBD1. Germline V gives CDR1 LNHDA, CDR2 SQIVND (reference sequence). The V segment lost 0 bases and the J segment 6 bases; nucleotides outside the gene matches: 9. The CDR3 runs to 17 residues. The CDR3 bases are TGTGCCAGTAGTATAGATTCGGGACAGGGGGTTTATCATGGCTACACCTTC. It encodes CASSIDSGQGVYHGYTF. The full variable domain, in which reference TRBV19 and TRBJ1-2 provide the parts outside the CDR3, is DGGITQSPKYLFRKEGQNVTLSCEQNLNHDAMYWYRQDPGQGLRLIYYSQIVNDFQKGDIAEGYSVSREKKESFPLTVTSAQKNPTAFYLCASSIDSGQGVYHGYTFGSGTRLTVV.

V usage is TRBV7-8 and J usage is TRBJ2-5; TRBD1 matches at 7 bases. The germline V gene encodes CDR1 SGHVS and CDR2 FQNEAQ. The CDR3 covers 14 residues. V gave up 4 bases and J gave up 4 bases; unmatched junction bases: 6. The CDR3: CASSSYRGGETQYF. The CDR3 nucleotides are TGTGCCAGCAGCTCTTACAGGGGTGGAGAGACCCAGTACTTC.

The table lists this clone with a count of one. This sample includes further DNA sequences coding for the same CDR3. The chain joins TRBV11-2 to TRBJ2-1; D might be TRBD2 (6 bases). The CDR3 totals 14 residues. The germline V gene encodes CDR1 SGHAT and CDR2 FQNNGV. V was pared by 4 bases and J by 9 bases, with 16 bases between. CDR3 DNA sequence: TGTGCCAGCAGCTCGGACTACCCGTTTAGTGAGCAGTTCTTC. Its protein is CASSSDYPFSEQFF.

DNA of the CDR3: TGTGCCAGCAGCTTCGAGCCCCTACAGGGGGATGGAAACACCATATATTTT. It is translated as CASSFEPLQGDGNTIYF. V is TRBV9 and J is TRBJ1-3; 8 nucleotides match TRBD1. The V gene end was trimmed by 4 bases and the J gene end by 3 bases; junction bases not matched to a gene: 12. The CDR3 loop spans 17 amino acids. Germline V gene sequence: CDR1 SGDLS, CDR2 YYNGEE.

The rearrangement uses TRBV7-3 and TRBJ1-6, with a possible D match to TRBD1 (5 bases). The ends were cut back, 5 bases at V and 5 bases at J, with 10 bases in the middle. The CDR3 is made up of 14 amino acids. CDR1 and CDR2 from the germline V gene are SGHTA and FQGTGA. The DNA of the CDR3 is TGTGCCAGCAGCCTCCAGGGTAATAATTCACCCCTCCACTTT. Amino acid sequence: CASSLQGNNSPLHF. The variable domain in full, with the rest retrieved from reference TRBV7-3 and TRBJ1-6, is GAGVSQTPSNKVTEKGKYVELRCDPISGHTALYWYRQSLGQGPEFLIYFQGTGAADDSGLPNDRFFAVRPEGSVSTLKIQRTERGDSAVYLCASSLQGNNSPLHFGNGTRLTVT.